The table lists the clone carrying this TCR beta chain with a count of one. The data are from a study of blood T cell repertoires in COVID-19. The data were produced by immunoSEQ multiplex PCR, yet TCRdb's version contains in-frame clones alone and is incomplete. The sample records more than 200,000 clones, 75% to 85% being singletons. Participants had their cohort set by participant-reported clinical history. The length of the CDR3 is 18 residues. The junction had 7 bases not matched to a gene; V was cut back by 2 bases and J by 0 bases. Germline loops: CDR1 SNHLY, CDR2 FYNNEI. Sequencing input: PBMCs or T cells enriched from blood (not recorded which). The chain has TRBV2 and TRBJ2-6; TRBD1 aligns across 7 bases. The sequence came from a middle-aged woman with acute COVID-19. DNA for the CDR3: TGTGCCAGCAGTGAAAAGGGGACAGCGAGCTCTGGGGCCAACGTCCTGACTTTC. Its translation is CASSEKGTASSGANVLTF.